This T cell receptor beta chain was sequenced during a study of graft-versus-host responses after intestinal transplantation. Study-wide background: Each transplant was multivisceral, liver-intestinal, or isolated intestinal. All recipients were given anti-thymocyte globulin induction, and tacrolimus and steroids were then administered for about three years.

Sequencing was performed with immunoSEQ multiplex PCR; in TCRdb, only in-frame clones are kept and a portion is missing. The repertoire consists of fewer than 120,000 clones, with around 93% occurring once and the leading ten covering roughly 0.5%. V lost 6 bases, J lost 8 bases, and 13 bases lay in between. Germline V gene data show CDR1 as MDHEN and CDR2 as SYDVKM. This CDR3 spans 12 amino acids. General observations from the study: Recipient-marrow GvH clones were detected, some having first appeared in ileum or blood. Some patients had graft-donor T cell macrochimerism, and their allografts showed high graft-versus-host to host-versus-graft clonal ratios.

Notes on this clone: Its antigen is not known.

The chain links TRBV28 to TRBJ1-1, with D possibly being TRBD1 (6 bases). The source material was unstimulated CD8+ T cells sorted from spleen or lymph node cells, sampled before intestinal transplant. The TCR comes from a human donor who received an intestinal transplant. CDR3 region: CASSSAGTEAFF. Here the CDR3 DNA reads TGTGCCAGCAGCAGTGCCGGGACAGAAGCTTTCTTT.